The T cell receptor beta chain under discussion was sequenced for a study of control samples from healthy donors and cancer patients. In germline, CDR1 is SEHNR, CDR2 FQNEAQ (reference sequence). This CDR3 region has 14 residues. Trimming took off 5 bases at V and 1 base at J, with 9 bases between the two ends. Sequenced by immunoSEQ multiplex PCR; TCRdb stores in-frame clones only, minus some. The sample yields about 86,000 clones, 85% to 90% seen once. The chain links TRBV7-9 to TRBJ1-5; D is possibly TRBD1 (6 bases). The TCR was taken from a woman aged 45 to 65 with colorectal cancer. Material: PBMCs. The CDR3 reads CASSRDTSNQPQHF. CDR3 sequence (DNA): TGTGCCAGCAGCCGGGACACGAGCAATCAGCCCCAGCATTTT.